What follows describes a single T cell receptor beta chain. There is no known antigen for this receptor. No much larger clonotype is one base removed from it; base qualities were not supplied. The data derive from a study of blood T cell repertoires in COVID-19 (dated by TCRdb to about 2020). Study-wide context: Samples covering the acute and convalescent phases of COVID-19 were provided by collaborators in the United States, Italy and Spain. The material from the prospective study consisted of cDNA or gDNA derived from T cells, B-cell-depleted T cells, or PBMCs. Nearly every sample came with metadata listing a de-identified subject ID, COVID-19 status, age in years and sex. The samples were drawn from the first 160 participants of the ongoing ImmuneRACE study and from over 950 subjects provided by 6 global collaborators. Where available, HLA class I and class II types were obtained from metadata supplied by the sample provider rather than from assay-based typing. A freely available public database, intended as a resource for researchers studying the immune response to SARS-CoV-2, is where the repertoires were released. Subjects who had been exposed to COVID-19, were actively infected with it, or had recovered from it provided the deeply sampled blood TCRbeta repertoires that made up the dataset. Points the paper makes about the study in general: The amount of clinical and demographic metadata varied by source and participant and was provided uncurated.

TCRbeta CDR3 regions were amplified from genomic DNA using the immunoSEQ Assay, a bias-controlled multiplex PCR. In the paper's pipeline: The number of nucleated cells in each sample was estimated from the amplification of reference gene primers within the assay. To quantify the absolute abundance of each unique TCRbeta CDR3 rearrangement, sequence reads were collapsed and filtered. For each sample, productive Simpson clonality was calculated by taking the square root of Simpson's diversity index across productive rearrangements. TCRdb re-hosts the immuneACCESS table, in-frame sequences only. Its copies lack some clones; in the studies checked, an unresolved V gene accounts for under half of them, and the cause for the rest is not known. The V and J calls and clone size come from that table; D and trimming were worked out from the DNA. The sample table records 200,000 to 250,000 clones; 70% to 85% of these occur just once. Of the sample, over 14% is held by the ten largest clones.

Enrolling through a virtual design, the prospective study's participants ranged in age from roughly 18 to 89 years and lived across about two dozen United States geographic areas. In the prospective study, cohorts were assigned on the basis of participant-reported clinical history obtained from a screening survey and a study questionnaire. For ImmuneRACE Cohort 3, a participant was defined as recovered based on two consecutive negative NP/OP PCR tests, clearance by a healthcare professional, or resolution of symptoms. Each participant in the prospective study had whole blood, serum and a nasopharyngeal or oropharyngeal swab collected by mobile phlebotomists. Additional blood draws and questionnaires over a 2-month period could optionally be provided by prospective study participants. Before DNA extraction, prospective study blood samples were shipped either frozen or at room temperature. The sequenced sample consisted of PBMCs or T cells enriched from blood (not recorded which). This receptor was taken from a man aged 40-49 years who had recovered from COVID-19.

In nucleotide form, the sequence is TGTGCCACCGCAGGGGGACCAAACACTGAAGCTTTCTTT. This yields the protein CATAGGPNTEAFF. The V and J genes are TRBV9 and TRBJ1-1, with TRBD1 matching 7 junction bases. V is trimmed back by 9 bases and J by 2 bases, and the junction contains 7 bases that no gene match accounts for. CDR3 length: 13 amino acids, cysteine to phenylalanine. The retained sequence is limited to the CDR3, 39 bases, with the frame set at the first base. Based on the germline V gene, the CDR1 and CDR2 sequences are SGDLS and YYNGEE.